This T cell receptor beta chain came from a study of T cells after yellow fever vaccination. Overall study findings and caveats: Contamination by abundant bulk-population clonotypes could be present in FACS-sorted repertoires. Shared CD4/CD8 clonotypes were a small share, likely from convergent recombination.

CDR1 and CDR2 (germline): MNHEY, SMNVEV (reference sequence). The CDR3 contains 14 residues. Trimming cost V 3 bases and J 0 bases; bases outside gene matches: 1. One entry per CDR3 protein results from TCRdb running MiXCR on the 5' RACE reads. The sample consists of around 320,000 distinct CDR3 sequences, 3.5% to 5% of them appearing once. This clonotype was observed many times. Its matching antigen is unknown. Sequenced here: PBMCs, sampled 15 days after the yellow fever booster vaccination. The chain is built from TRBV27 and TRBJ2-5; 7 nucleotides match TRBD2. The sequence was collected from a man aged 18 to 29 who received the YFV17D yellow fever vaccine. The CDR3, as DNA: TGTGCCAGCAGTTTCGGACTAGACCAAGAGACCCAGTACTTC. The encoded protein is CASSFGLDQETQYF.